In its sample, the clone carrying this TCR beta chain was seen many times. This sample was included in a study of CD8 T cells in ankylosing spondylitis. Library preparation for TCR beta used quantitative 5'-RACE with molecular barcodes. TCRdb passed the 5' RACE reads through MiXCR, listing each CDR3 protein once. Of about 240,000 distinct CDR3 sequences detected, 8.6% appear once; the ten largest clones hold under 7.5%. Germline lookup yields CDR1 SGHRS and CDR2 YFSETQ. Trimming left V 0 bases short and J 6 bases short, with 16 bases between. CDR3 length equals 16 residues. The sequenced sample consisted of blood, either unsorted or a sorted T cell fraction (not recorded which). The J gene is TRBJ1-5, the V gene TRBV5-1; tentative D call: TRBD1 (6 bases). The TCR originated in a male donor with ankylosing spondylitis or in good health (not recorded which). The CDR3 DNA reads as TGCGCCAGCAGCTTGGGAGGGACAACCGGGGGTCAGCCCCAGCATTTT. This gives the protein CASSLGGTTGGQPQHF. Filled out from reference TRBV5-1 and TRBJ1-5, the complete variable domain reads KAGVTQTPRYLIKTRGQQVTLSCSPISGHRSVSWYQQTPGQGLQFLFEYFSETQRNKGNFPGRFSGRQFSNSRSEMNVSTLELGDSALYLCASSLGGTTGGQPQHFGDGTRLSIL.